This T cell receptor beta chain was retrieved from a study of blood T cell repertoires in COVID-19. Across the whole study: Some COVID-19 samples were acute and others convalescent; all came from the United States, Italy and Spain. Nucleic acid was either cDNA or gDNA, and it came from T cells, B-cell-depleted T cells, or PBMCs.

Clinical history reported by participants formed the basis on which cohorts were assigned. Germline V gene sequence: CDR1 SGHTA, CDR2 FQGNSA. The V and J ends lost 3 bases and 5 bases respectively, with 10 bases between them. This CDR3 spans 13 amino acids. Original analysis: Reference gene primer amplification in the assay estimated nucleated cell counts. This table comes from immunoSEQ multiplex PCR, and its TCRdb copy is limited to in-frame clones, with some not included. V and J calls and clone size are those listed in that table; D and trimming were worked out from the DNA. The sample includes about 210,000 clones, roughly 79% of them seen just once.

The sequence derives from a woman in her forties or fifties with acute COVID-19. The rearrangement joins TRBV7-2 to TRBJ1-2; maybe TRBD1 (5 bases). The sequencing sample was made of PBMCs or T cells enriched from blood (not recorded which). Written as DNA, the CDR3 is TGTGCCAGCAGCTTCGGGGGGGATTATGGCTACACCTTC. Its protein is CASSFGGDYGYTF.